The entry that follows covers one TCR beta chain sequence. The CDR3 runs 15 residues. The data originate from a study of blood T cell repertoires in COVID-19. Study at large: COVID-19 samples, acute and convalescent, were from the United States, Italy and Spain. T cells, B-cell-depleted T cells, or PBMCs supplied cDNA or gDNA.

Per the authors' pipeline: Amplifying reference gene primers gave estimates of nucleated cell counts. Assay used: immunoSEQ multiplex PCR; TCRdb lists only in-frame clones, some missing. V, J and clone size were drawn from that table, and D and trimming were deduced from the DNA. The table has 180,000 or so clones, approximately 80% seen once; the top ten hold roughly 9.4%. The sequenced sample was peripheral blood. The sequence was obtained from a woman between 45 and 65 years old with active or convalescent COVID-19. The chain couples TRBV21-1 to TRBJ1-3; TRBD1, the D gene given by the table, was not confirmed from the DNA. TRBV21-1 constitutes a pseudogene. This CDR3 reads CASTKEDRPRNTIYF. The CDR3 DNA follows: TGTGCCAGCACGAAGGAGGACAGGCCAAGAAACACCATATATTTT.